This T cell receptor (beta chain) is from a study of shared clonotypes between healthy human individuals. This CDR3 comprises 15 residues. Germline V gene sequence: CDR1 SGHAT, CDR2 FQDESV (reference sequence). V lost 6 bases and J 5 bases, leaving 17 bases between the germline ends. Note on this clone: Its antigen remains unknown.

Regarding the study as a whole: Memory subsets had estimated richness that was generally smaller than that of naive subsets.

Assay: immunoSEQ multiplex PCR; the TCRdb copy retains only in-frame clones and omits some. The sample holds under 1 million clones, approximately 92% seen once. Positively selected for CCR7, the CD45RO-negative cells used as naive CD8 cells excluded terminally differentiated effector memory CD45RA+ cells. Nashville, Tennessee was home to all donors, each a Caucasian adult. The sequencing sample was made of naive CD8+ T cells sorted from blood. The clonotype comes from a young man in good health. The chain joins TRBV11-1 to TRBJ2-1; D may correspond to TRBD1 or TRBD2 (7 bases each). The CDR3 DNA is TGTGCCAGCAGAGAAGACAGGGAGGGGAACAATGAGCAGTTCTTC. This sequence encodes CASREDREGNNEQFF.